The 6 T cell receptor beta chains in this list originate from one sample, sequenced in a study of response to subunit inactivated influenza vaccine. TCRdb analysed the RT-PCR reads with MiXCR anew, one entry per CDR3 protein. The sample yields around 850,000 distinct CDR3 sequences, approximately 17% seen once. The sequenced sample was PBMCs from blood, obtained 5 to 6 days after vaccination. The source of these receptors is a man aged 50-60 years who received an inactivated influenza vaccine.

This chain joins TRBV7-3 and TRBJ2-1, with 7 bases lining up with TRBD1. The CDR3 runs to 16 residues. From germline, CDR1 is SGHTA and CDR2 FQGTGA. V was clipped by 1 base and J by 5 bases; unmatched bases: 8. CDR3 coding DNA: TGTGCCAGCAGCTTAAGGAGCGGACAGGTAGACAATGAGCAGTTCTTC. Its protein product is CASSLRSGQVDNEQFF. Drawing the rest from reference TRBV7-3 and TRBJ2-1, the complete variable domain is GAGVSQTPSNKVTEKGKYVELRCDPISGHTALYWYRQSLGQGPEFLIYFQGTGAADDSGLPNDRFFAVRPEGSVSTLKIQRTERGDSAVYLCASSLRSGQVDNEQFFGPGTRLTVL.

The rearrangement joins TRBV20-1 to TRBJ2-7, with 7 bases matching TRBD1. CDR3 size: 14 residues. Germline values: CDR1 DFQATT, CDR2 SNEGSKA (reference sequence). J gave up 3 bases and V 4 bases, and 9 bases lay outside the gene matches. CDR3 sequence (DNA): TGCAGTGCTACTAAAGCCGGGACAGACTACGAGCAGTACTTC. Its translation: CSATKAGTDYEQYF.

V is TRBV15 and J is TRBJ2-1; 11 nucleotides align to TRBD2. This CDR3 region has 15 residues. V lost 6 bases, J lost 3 bases, and 4 bases stayed unmatched. Looked up from germline, CDR1 is LNHNV and CDR2 is YYDKDF (reference sequence). In DNA, the CDR3 is TGTGCCACCAGTCTAGCGGGAGGAGTCTACAATGAGCAGTTCTTC. It is translated as CATSLAGGVYNEQFF. Variable domain in full (rest from reference TRBV15 and TRBJ2-1): DAMVIQNPRYQVTQFGKPVTLSCSQTLNHNVMYWYQQKSSQAPKLLFHYYDKDFNNEADTPDNFQSRRPNTSFCFLDIRSPGLGDTAMYLCATSLAGGVYNEQFFGPGTRLTVL.

The gene calls are TRBV5-6 and TRBJ2-5; D is perhaps TRBD1 or TRBD2 (6 bases each). CDR3 length equals 16 residues. V was shortened by 0 bases and J by 6 bases, with 18 bases between the two germline ends. From germline, CDR1 is SGHDT and CDR2 YYEEEE. Here the CDR3 DNA reads TGTGCCAGCAGCTTGGAGGGGGGTGCCCGGTGGAAGACCCAGTACTTC. Translation gives CASSLEGGARWKTQYF.

V is TRBV5-1 and J is TRBJ2-1; 9 bases line up with TRBD2. The CDR3 has 17 amino acids. V shed 0 bases, J shed 2 bases, and the junction held 6 bases outside the gene matches. Per the germline V gene, CDR1 is SGHRS and CDR2 is YFSETQ. The CDR3 sequence is CASSLAAASGTYNEQFF. CDR3 in DNA: TGCGCCAGCAGCTTGGCGGCGGCTAGCGGGACCTACAATGAGCAGTTCTTC.

This clonotype appeared a few times. The chain links TRBV7-9 to TRBJ2-1; D may be TRBD2 (6 bases). CDR3 length: 13 residues. V was trimmed by 1 base and J by 10 bases, leaving 11 bases between them. Germline CDR1 is SEHNR and CDR2 is FQNEAQ (reference sequence). The CDR3 nucleotides are TGTGCCAGCAGCTTAGAGGAGGGGCGGGAGCAGTTCTTC. The encoded protein is CASSLEEGREQFF.